The present T cell receptor beta chain was sequenced within a study of T cell changes during pregnancy in multiple sclerosis. The germline V gene encodes CDR1 GTSNPN and CDR2 SVGIG (reference sequence). There are 14 residues in the CDR3. Trimming took 1 base from V and 2 from J, leaving 9 bases between them. Repertoires were generated with immunoSEQ multiplex PCR, while TCRdb's copy carries only in-frame clones and drops some. The profile shows tens of thousands of clones, around nine tenths of them singletons. Material for sequencing was peripheral blood from another person, used as feeder cells. The TCR comes from a human donor whose cells served as feeder cells for cultures in a pregnancy study. This chain joins TRBV30 and TRBJ1-5, with a tentative D call TRBD1 (5 bases). This CDR3 is CAWSAGGGNQPQHF. The DNA for the CDR3 is TGTGCCTGGAGTGCCGGGGGGGGCAATCAGCCCCAGCATTTT. Looking up the rest from reference TRBV30 and TRBJ1-5 gives the full variable domain: SQTIHQWPATLVQPVGSPLSLECTVEGTSNPNLYWYRQAAGRGLQLLFYSVGIGQISSEVPQNLSASRPQDRQFILSSKKLLLSDSGFYLCAWSAGGGNQPQHFGDGTRLSIL.